This TCR beta chain was sequenced in a study of breast tumors, draining lymph nodes, adjacent tissues. Overall study findings and caveats: Luminal-like breast cancer showed significantly greater tumor-nontumor repertoire similarity than basal-like breast cancer did. Most tumor T cells seemingly derive from lymph node, then expand in tumor.

Each CDR3 protein gets one entry after TCRdb re-called the multiplex PCR reads with MiXCR. The sample yields some 25,000 distinct CDR3 sequences, approximately 23% seen once. CDR3 length: 13 residues. The V and J ends lost 4 bases and 2 bases respectively, with 10 bases between them. Germline CDR1 SGHNT, CDR2 YYREEE (reference sequence). Note on this clonotype: Antigen specificity is unknown. Given the absence of the conserved phenylalanine or tryptophan at the CDR3 end, a read error is likely.

The TCR comes from a female donor with breast cancer. Some clones in this sample may be carry-over from other donors' samples. Input material: breast tumor tissue. The J gene is TRBJ2-7, the V gene TRBV5-4; D uncertain. CDR3 in DNA: TGTGCCAGCAGCCAAGAGTACACCTACGAGCAGTACCTC. As protein: CASSQEYTYEQYL.